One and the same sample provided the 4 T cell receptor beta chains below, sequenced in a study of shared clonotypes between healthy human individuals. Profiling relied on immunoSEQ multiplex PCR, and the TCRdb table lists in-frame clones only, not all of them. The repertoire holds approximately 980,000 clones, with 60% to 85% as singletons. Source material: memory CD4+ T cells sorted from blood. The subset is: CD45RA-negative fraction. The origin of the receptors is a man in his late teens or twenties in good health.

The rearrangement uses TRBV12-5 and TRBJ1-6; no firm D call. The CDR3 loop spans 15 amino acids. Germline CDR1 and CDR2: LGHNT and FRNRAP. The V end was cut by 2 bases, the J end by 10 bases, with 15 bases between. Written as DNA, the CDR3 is TGTGCTAGTGGTTTGTCCGCGGTGGAGGGATCACCCCTCCACTTT. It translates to CASGLSAVEGSPLHF.

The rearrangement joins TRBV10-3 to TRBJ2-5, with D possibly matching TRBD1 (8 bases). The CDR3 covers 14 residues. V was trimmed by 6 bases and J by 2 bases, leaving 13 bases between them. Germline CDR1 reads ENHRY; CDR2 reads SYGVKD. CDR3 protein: CAIRQGGAQETQYF. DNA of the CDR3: TGTGCCATCAGACAGGGGGGGGCACAAGAGACCCAGTACTTC.

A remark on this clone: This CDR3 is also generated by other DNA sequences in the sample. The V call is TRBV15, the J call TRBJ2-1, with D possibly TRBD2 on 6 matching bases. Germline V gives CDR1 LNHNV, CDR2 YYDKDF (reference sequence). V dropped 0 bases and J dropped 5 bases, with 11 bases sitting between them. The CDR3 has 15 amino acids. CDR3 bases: TGTGCCACCAGCAGAGATGGGCGGGGTGACAATGAGCAGTTCTTC. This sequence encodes CATSRDGRGDNEQFF. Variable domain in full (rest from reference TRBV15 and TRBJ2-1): DAMVIQNPRYQVTQFGKPVTLSCSQTLNHNVMYWYQQKSSQAPKLLFHYYDKDFNNEADTPDNFQSRRPNTSFCFLDIRSPGLGDTAMYLCATSRDGRGDNEQFFGPGTRLTVL.

Here the CDR3 reads CASTFGDSNEKLFF. In DNA, the CDR3 is TGTGCCAGCACTTTCGGGGACTCTAATGAAAAACTGTTTTTT. The chain recombines TRBV6-6 with TRBJ1-4; TRBD1 might be the D (5 bases). Between the trimmed V and J ends, which lost 7 bases and 3 bases, there was a span of 12 bases. The CDR3 has 14 amino acids. Germline CDR1 reads MNHNY; CDR2 reads SVGAGI (reference sequence).